The entry below describes one T cell receptor beta chain. Clones were read by immunoSEQ multiplex PCR, and TCRdb kept only the in-frame ones, dropping some. The sample lists about 180,000 clones, around 93% occurring once. This specimen comes from a study of T cell responses to AZD1222 COVID-19 vaccine. Between the trimmed V and J ends, which lost 2 bases and 9 bases, there was a span of 18 bases. The length of the CDR3 is 15 residues. The V gene's germline CDR1 is SGHKS and CDR2 YYEKEE (reference sequence). The chain is built from TRBV5-5 and TRBJ2-1, with D possibly matching TRBD2 (6 bases). Sequenced here: peripheral blood, sampled 28 days after the second dose of the MenACWY control vaccine. The receptor comes from an adult who received the MenACWY meningococcal vaccine as a control. The CDR3 DNA sequence: TGTGCCAGCAGCTTCCTGCCAGGGACTGAATTTGAGCAGTTCTTC. It encodes CASSFLPGTEFEQFF.